This T cell receptor (beta chain) was identified in a study of CD8 T cells in ankylosing spondylitis. Germline CDR1 SGDLS, CDR2 YYNGEE. CDR3 length: 15 amino acids. The germline V and J ends were trimmed by 0 bases and 7 bases, with 14 bases remaining between them. Whole-study findings and limits: It appeared that ankylosing spondylitis blood was characterized by a TCR beta motif of about 8 highly homologous variants. Significant enrichment of disease-linked clones was reportedly seen in matched ankylosing spondylitis synovial fluid.

TCRdb called the 5' RACE reads again in MiXCR, with one record for every CDR3 protein. Here the sample spans about 42,000 distinct CDR3 sequences, 4% being singletons. This clonotype was seen ten or more times. Its target is unknown. The specimen sequenced was blood, either unsorted or a sorted T cell fraction (not recorded which). The chain combines TRBV9 with TRBJ2-1, with unresolved D. The sequence derives from a female donor with ankylosing spondylitis or in good health (not recorded which). The CDR3 sequence is CASSVGVLVGNEQFF. The DNA of the CDR3 is TGTGCCAGCAGCGTAGGGGTTCTGGTGGGTAATGAGCAGTTCTTC.